Sequencing of this TCR beta chain was carried out in a study of CD8 T cells in ankylosing spondylitis. Findings of the study overall: A TCR beta motif of under 10 highly homologous variants appeared characteristic of ankylosing spondylitis blood. Reportedly, matched ankylosing spondylitis synovial fluid was significantly enriched for disease-linked clones. A subset of motif variants has previously been described in the synovial fluid and blood of reactive arthritis. Peripheral blood held disease-linked clones only at relatively low frequency, and these were CD8+.

The CDR3 has 15 amino acids. V was clipped by 7 bases and J by 5 bases; unmatched bases: 13. Germline-derived CDR1 and CDR2 are MNHEY and SVGEGT. A quantitative 5'-RACE method, one with molecular barcodes, was used to make TCR beta libraries. TCRdb recomputed calls from the 5' RACE reads with MiXCR, one row per CDR3 protein. The sample has about 500,000 distinct CDR3 sequences; 10% to 15% are singletons. With respect to this clonotype: Its specificity is unknown.

The receptor comes from a male donor with ankylosing spondylitis. The V gene is TRBV6-2 or TRBV6-3, the J gene TRBJ2-7; 8 bases map to TRBD2. The sample comprised blood, either unsorted or a sorted T cell fraction (not recorded which). CDR3 coding DNA: TGTGCCAGCAAAGACCCGGGACTAGGACTTGACGAGCAGTACTTC. This codes for CASKDPGLGLDEQYF.